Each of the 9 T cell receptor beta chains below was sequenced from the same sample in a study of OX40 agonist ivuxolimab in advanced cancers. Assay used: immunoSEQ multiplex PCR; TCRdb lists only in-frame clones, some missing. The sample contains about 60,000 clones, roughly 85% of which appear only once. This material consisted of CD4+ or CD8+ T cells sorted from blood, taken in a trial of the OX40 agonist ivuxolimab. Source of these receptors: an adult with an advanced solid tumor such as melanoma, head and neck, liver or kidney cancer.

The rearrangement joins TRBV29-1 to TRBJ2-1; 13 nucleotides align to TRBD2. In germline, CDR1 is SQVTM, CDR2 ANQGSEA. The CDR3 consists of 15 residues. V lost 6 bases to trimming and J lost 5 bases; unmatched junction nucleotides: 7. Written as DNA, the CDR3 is TGCAGCGTGGATACCGGGACTAGCGGGGACAATGAGCAGTTCTTC. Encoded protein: CSVDTGTSGDNEQFF.

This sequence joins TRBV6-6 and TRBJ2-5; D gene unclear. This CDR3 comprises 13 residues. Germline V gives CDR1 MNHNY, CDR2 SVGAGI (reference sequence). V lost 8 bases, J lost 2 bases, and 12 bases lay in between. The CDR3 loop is CASRAGAQETQYF. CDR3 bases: TGTGCCAGCCGGGCCGGCGCACAAGAGACCCAGTACTTC.

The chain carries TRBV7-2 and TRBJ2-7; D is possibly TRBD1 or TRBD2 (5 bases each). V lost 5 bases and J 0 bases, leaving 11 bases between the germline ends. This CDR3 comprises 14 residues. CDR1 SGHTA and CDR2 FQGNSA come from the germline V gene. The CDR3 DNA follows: TGTGCCAGCAGCACGGGGACGGACTCCTACGAGCAGTACTTC. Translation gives CASSTGTDSYEQYF.

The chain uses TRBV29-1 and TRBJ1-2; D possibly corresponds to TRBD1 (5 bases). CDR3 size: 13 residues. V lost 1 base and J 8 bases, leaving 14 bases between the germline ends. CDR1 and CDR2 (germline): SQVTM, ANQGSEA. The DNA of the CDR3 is TGCAGCGTTGAAGTGAGAAGGGGCTGGGGCTACACCTTC. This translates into CSVEVRRGWGYTF. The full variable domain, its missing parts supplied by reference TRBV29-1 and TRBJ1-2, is SAVISQKPSRDICQRGTSLTIQCQVDSQVTMMFWYRQQPGQSLTLIATANQGSEATYESGFVIDKFPISRPNLTFSTLTVSNMSPEDSSIYLCSVEVRRGWGYTFGSGTRLTVV.

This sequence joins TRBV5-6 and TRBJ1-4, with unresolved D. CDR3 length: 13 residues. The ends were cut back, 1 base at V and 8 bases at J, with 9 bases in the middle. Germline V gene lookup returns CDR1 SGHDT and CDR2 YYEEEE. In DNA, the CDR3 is TGTGCCAGCAGCTTGACGGCGGGAGAAAAACTGTTTTTT. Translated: CASSLTAGEKLFF.

The CDR3 loop reads CASTKVQGQGFNQPQHF. The CDR3 DNA follows: TGTGCCAGTACCAAGGTCCAGGGACAGGGGTTCAATCAGCCCCAGCATTTT. The V gene is TRBV19, the J gene TRBJ1-5, with 10 bases matching TRBD1. V lost 7 bases to trimming and J lost 3 bases; unmatched junction nucleotides: 12. The CDR3 consists of 17 residues. Germline CDR1 LNHDA, CDR2 SQIVND (reference sequence).

The CDR3 coding sequence is TGTGCCAGCAGCGCCCCGACTAGCGGTAGCACAGATACGCAGTATTTT. Protein: CASSAPTSGSTDTQYF. The chain combines TRBV9 with TRBJ2-3; 9 nucleotides agree with TRBD2. This CDR3 has 16 residues. In germline, CDR1 is SGDLS, CDR2 YYNGEE. J lost 0 bases, V lost 3 bases, and 5 bases had no gene match.

The CDR3 sequence: CASQTGGHTEAFF. Written as DNA, the CDR3 is TGTGCCAGCCAGACAGGGGGGCACACTGAAGCTTTCTTT. The chain is built from TRBV25-1 and TRBJ1-1, with 9 positions matching TRBD1. Germline values: CDR1 MGHDK, CDR2 SYGVNS. CDR3 size: 13 residues. Trimming at V came to 8 bases and at J to 3 bases, leaving 4 bases not matched to a gene.

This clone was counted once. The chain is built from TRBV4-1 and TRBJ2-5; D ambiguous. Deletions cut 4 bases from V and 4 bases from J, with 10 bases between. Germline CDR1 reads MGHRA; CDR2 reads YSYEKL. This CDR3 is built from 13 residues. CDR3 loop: CASSLGPIETQYF. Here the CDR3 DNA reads TGCGCCAGCAGCCTAGGACCTATAGAGACCCAGTACTTC.